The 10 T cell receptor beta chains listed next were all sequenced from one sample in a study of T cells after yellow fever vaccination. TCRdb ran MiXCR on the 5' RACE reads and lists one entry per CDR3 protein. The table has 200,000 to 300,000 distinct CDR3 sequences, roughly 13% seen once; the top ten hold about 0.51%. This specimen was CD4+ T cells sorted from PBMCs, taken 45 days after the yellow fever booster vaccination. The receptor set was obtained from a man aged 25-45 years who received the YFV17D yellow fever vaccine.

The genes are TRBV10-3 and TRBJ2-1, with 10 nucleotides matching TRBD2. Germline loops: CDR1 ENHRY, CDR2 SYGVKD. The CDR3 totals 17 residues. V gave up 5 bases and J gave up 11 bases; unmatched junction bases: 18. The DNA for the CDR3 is TGTGCCATCAGTCCCGGGACTAGCGCGAGGGCCGGGGAAAAGCAGTTCTTC. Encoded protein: CAISPGTSARAGEKQFF.

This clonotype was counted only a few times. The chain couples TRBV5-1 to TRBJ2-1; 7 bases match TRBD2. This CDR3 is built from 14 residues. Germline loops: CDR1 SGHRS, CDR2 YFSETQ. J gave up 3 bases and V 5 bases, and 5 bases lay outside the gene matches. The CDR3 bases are TGCGCCAGCAGGGCGGGAGAAGTCTACAATGAGCAGTTCTTC. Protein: CASRAGEVYNEQFF.

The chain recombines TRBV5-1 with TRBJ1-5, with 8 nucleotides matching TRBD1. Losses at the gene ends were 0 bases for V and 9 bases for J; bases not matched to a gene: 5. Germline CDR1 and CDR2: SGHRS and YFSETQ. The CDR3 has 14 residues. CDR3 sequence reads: CASSLETGTGPQHF. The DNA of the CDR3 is TGCGCCAGCAGCTTGGAAACAGGGACAGGGCCCCAGCATTTT.

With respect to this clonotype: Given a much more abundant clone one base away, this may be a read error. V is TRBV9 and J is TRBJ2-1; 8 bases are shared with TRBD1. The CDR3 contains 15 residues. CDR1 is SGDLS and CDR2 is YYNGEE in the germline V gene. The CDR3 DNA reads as TGTGCCAGCAGCGTAGGGGCAGGGGGCTACAATAAGCAGTTCTTC. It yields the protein CASSVGAGGYNKQFF.

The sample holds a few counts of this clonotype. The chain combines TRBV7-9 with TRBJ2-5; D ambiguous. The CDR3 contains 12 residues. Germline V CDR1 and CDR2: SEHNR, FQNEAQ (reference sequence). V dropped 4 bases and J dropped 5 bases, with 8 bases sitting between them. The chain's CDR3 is CASSSAWETQYF. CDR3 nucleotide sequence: TGTGCCAGCAGCTCCGCTTGGGAGACCCAGTACTTC. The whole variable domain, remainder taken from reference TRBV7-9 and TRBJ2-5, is DTGVSQNPRHKITKRGQNVTFRCDPISEHNRLYWYRQTLGQGPEFLTYFQNEAQLEKSRLLSDRFSAERPKGSFSTLEIQRTEQGDSAMYLCASSSAWETQYFGPGTRLLVL.

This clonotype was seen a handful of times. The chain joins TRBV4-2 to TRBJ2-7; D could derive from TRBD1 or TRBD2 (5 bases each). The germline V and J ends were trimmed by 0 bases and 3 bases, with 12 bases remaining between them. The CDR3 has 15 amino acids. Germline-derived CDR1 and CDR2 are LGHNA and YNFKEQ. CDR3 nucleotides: TGTGCCAGCAGCCAAGAAGGGACGGATGGCTACGAGCAGTACTTC. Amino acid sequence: CASSQEGTDGYEQYF.

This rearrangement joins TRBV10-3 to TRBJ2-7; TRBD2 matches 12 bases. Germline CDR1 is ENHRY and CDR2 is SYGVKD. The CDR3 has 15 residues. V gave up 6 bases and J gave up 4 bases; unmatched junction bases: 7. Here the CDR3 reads CAIRAGLAGSYEQYF. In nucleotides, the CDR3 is TGTGCCATCAGGGCTGGACTAGCGGGAAGTTACGAGCAGTACTTC.

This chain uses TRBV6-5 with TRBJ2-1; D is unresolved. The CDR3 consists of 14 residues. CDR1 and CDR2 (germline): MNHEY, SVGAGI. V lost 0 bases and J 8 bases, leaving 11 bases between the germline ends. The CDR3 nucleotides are TGTGCCAGCAGTTACTCGACGGGCCGCGATGAGCAGTTCTTC. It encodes CASSYSTGRDEQFF.

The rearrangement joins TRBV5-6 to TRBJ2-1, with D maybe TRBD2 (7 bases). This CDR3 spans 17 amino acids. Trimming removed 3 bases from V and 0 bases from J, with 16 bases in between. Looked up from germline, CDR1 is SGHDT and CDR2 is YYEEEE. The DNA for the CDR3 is TGTGCCAGCAGCTCGCCGGGGGGCGCGGGCTCCTACAATGAGCAGTTCTTC. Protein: CASSSPGGAGSYNEQFF. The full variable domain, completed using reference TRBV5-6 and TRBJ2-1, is DAGVTQSPTHLIKTRGQQVTLRCSPKSGHDTVSWYQQALGQGPQFIFQYYEEEERQRGNFPDRFSGHQFPNYSSELNVNALLLGDSALYLCASSSPGGAGSYNEQFFGPGTRLTVL.

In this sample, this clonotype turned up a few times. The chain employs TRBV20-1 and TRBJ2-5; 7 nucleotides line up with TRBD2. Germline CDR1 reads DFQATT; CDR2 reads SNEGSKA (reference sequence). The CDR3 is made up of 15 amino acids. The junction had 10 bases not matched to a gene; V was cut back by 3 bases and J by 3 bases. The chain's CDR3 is CSARAVLAREETQYF. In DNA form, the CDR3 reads TGCAGTGCTAGGGCTGTACTAGCGCGTGAAGAGACCCAGTACTTC.